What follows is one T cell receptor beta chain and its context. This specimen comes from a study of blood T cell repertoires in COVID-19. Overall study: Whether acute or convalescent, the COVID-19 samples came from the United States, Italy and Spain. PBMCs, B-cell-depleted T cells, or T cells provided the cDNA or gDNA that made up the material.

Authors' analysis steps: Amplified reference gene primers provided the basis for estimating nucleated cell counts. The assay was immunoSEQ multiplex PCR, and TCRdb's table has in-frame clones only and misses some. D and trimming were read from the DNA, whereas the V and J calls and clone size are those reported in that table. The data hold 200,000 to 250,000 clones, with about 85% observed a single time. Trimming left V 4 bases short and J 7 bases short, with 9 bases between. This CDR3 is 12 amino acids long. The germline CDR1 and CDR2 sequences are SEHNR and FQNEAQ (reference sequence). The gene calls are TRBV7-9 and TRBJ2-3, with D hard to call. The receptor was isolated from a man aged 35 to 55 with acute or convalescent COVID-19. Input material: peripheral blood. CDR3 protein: CASSSDDYTQYF. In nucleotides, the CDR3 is TGTGCCAGCAGCTCCGACGACTATACGCAGTATTTT.